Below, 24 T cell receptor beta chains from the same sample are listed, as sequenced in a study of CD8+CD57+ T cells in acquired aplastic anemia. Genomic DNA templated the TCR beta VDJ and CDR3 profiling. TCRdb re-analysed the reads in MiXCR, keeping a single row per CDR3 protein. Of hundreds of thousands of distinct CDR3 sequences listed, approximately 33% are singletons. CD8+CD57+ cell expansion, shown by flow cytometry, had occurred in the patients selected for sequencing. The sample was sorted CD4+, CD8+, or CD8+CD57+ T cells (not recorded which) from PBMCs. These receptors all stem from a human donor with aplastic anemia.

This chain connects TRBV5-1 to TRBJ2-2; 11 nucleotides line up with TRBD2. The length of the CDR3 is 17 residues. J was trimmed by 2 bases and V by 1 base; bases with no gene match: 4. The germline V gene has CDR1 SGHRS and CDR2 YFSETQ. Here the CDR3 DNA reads TGCGCCAGCAGCTTGCTAGCGGGAGGCCTCAACACCGGGGAGCTGTTTTTT. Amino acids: CASSLLAGGLNTGELFF.

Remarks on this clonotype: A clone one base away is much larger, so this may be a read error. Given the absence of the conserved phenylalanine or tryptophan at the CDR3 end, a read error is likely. DNA for the CDR3: TGTGCCAGCAGCCCTGGGGCAGGGATGGGCACTGAAGCTTTCCTT. Protein product: CASSPGAGMGTEAFL. The chain links TRBV7-6 to TRBJ1-1; maybe TRBD1 (5 bases). This CDR3 region has 15 residues. Germline CDR1 is SGHVS and CDR2 is FNYEAQ. Trimming removed 5 bases at V and 4 bases at J, with 17 bases between.

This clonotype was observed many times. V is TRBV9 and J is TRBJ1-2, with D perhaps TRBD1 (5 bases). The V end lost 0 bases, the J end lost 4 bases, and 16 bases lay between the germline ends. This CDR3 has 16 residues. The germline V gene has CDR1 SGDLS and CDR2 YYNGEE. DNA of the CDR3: TGTGCCAGCAGCGTAGAGCACAGCGGGGGTGCCTATGGCTACACCTTC. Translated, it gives CASSVEHSGGAYGYTF.

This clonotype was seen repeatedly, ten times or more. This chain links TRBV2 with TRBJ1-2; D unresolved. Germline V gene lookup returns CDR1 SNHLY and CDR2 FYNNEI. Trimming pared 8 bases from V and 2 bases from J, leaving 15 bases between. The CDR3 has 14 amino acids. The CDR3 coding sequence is TGTGCCAGCGTAGCGGACGGAGAGAACTATGGCTACACCTTC. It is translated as CASVADGENYGYTF.

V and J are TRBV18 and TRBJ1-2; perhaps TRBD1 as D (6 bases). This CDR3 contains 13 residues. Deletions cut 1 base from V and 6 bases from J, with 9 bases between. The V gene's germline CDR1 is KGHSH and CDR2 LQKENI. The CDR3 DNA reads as TGTGCCAGCTCACCACGGGGGGCAGATGGCTACACCTTC. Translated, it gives CASSPRGADGYTF.

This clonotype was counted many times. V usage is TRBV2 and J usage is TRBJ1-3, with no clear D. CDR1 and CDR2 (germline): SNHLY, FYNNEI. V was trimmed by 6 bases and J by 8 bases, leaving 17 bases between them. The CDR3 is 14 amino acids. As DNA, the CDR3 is TGTGCCAGCAGCCGGACCACTTCCCTTTACACCATATATTTT. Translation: CASSRTTSLYTIYF.

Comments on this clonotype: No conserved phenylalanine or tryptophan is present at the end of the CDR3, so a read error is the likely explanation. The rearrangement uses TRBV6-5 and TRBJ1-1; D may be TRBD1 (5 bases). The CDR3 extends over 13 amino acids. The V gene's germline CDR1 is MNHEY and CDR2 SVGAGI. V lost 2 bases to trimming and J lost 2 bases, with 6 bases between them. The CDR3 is CASSYQGNTEAFL. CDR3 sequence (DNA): TGTGCCAGCAGTTACCAGGGAAACACTGAAGCTTTCCTT.

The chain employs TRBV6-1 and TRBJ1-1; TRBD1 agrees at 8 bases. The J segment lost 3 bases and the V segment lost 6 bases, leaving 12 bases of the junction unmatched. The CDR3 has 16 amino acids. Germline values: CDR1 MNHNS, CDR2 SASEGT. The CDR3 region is CASRRAGQGSHTEAFF. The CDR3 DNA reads TGTGCCAGCAGACGAGCTGGACAGGGTAGCCACACTGAAGCTTTCTTT.

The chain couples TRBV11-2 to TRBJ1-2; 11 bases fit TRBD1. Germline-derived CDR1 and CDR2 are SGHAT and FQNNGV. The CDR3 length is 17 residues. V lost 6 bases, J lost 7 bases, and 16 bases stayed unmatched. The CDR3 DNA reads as TGTGCCAGCAGGCCTACCGGGACAGGGGGTCGGGTCTCTGGCTACACCTTC. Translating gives CASRPTGTGGRVSGYTF.

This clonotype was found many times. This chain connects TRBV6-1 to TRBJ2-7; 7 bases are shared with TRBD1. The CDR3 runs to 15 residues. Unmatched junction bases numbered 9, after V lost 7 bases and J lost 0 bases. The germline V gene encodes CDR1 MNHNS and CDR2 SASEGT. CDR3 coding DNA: TGTGCCAGCACGAGGGACAGTGCGAGCTCCTACGAGCAGTACTTC. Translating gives CASTRDSASSYEQYF.

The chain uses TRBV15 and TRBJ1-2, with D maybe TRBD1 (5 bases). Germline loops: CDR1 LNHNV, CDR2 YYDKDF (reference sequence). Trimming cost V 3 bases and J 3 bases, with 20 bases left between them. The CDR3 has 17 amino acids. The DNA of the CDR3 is TGTGCCACCAGCAGCGACGGGACTCCCGGTTGGGACTATGGCTACACCTTC. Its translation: CATSSDGTPGWDYGYTF.

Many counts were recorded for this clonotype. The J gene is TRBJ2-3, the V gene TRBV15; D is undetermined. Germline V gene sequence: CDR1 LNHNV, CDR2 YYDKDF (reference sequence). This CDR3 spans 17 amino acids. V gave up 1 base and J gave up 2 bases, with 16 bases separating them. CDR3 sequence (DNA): TGTGCCACCAGCAGAGTAACGCGTCACCACCACACAGATACGCAGTATTTT. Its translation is CATSRVTRHHHTDTQYF.

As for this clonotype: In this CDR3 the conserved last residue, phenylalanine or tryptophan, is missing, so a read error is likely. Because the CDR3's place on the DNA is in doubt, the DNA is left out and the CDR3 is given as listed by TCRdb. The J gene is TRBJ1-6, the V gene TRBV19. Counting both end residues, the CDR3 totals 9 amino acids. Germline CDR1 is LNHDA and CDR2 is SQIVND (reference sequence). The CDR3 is CASSISAYS.

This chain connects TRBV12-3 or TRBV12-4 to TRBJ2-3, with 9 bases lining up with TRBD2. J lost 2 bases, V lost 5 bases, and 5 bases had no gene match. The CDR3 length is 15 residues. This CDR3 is CASSPRGGLTDTQYF. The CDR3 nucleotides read TGTGCCAGCAGTCCGCGGGGGGGCCTCACAGATACGCAGTATTTT.

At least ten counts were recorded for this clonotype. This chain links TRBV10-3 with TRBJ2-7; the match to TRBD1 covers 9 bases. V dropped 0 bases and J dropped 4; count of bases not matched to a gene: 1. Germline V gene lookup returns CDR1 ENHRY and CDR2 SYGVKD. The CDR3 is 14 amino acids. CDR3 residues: CAISESGTGYEQYF. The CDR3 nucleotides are TGTGCCATCAGTGAGTCCGGGACAGGGTACGAGCAGTACTTC.

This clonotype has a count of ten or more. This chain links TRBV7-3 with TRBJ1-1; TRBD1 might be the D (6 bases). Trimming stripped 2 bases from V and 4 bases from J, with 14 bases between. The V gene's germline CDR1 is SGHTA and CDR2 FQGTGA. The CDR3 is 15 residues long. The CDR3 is CASSLQGRGSTEAFF. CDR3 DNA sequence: TGTGCCAGCAGCTTACAAGGGAGGGGGAGCACTGAAGCTTTCTTT.

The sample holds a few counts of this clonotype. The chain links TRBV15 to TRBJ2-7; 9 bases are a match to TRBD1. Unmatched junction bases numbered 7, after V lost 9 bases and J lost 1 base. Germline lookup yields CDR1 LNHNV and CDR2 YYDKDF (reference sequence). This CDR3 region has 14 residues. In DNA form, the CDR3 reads TGTGCCACGGGGAGGGACAGGGCTTCCTACGAGCAGTACTTC. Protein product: CATGRDRASYEQYF.

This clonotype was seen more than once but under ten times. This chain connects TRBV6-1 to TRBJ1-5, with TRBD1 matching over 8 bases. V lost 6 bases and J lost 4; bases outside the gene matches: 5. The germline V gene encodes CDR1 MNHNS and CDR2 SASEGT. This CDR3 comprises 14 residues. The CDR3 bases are TGTGCCAGCAGACGCGGGACAGGAAATCAGCCCCAGCATTTT. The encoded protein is CASRRGTGNQPQHF.

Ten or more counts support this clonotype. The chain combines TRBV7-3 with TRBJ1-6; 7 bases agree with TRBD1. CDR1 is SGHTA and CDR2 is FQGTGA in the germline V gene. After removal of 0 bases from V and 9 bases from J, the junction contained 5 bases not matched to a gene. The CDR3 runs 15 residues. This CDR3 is CASSLTGQLFSPLHF. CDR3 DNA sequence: TGTGCCAGCAGCTTAACGGGACAGCTTTTTTCACCCCTCCACTTT.

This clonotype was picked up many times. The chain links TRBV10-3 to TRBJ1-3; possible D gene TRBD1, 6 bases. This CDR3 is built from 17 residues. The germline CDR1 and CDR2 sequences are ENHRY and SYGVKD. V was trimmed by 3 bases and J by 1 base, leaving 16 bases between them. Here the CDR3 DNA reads TGTGCCATCAGTGAACGACAGGTTGGGGCATCTGGAAACACCATATATTTT. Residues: CAISERQVGASGNTIYF.

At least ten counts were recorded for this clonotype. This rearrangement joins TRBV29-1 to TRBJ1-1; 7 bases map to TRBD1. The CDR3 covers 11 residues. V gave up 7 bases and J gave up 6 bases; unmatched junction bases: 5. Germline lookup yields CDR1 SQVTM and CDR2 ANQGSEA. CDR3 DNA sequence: TGCAGCGGATCAGGGGGGCCTGAAGCTTTCTTT. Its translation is CSGSGGPEAFF.

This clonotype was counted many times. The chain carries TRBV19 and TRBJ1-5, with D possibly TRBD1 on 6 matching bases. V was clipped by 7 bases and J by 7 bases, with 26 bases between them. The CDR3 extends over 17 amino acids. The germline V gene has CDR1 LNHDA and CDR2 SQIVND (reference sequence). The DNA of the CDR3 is TGTGCCAGTACTTCAGGGGTGTCATTAATAACGGGACAGCCCCAGCATTTT. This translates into CASTSGVSLITGQPQHF.

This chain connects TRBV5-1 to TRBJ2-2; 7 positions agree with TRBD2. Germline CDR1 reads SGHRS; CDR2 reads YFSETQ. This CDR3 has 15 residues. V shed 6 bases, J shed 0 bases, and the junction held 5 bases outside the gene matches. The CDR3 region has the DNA TGCGCCAGCACCAATCGGGGGGCGAACACCGGGGAGCTGTTTTTT. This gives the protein CASTNRGANTGELFF. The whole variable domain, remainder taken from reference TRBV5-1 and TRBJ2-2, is KAGVTQTPRYLIKTRGQQVTLSCSPISGHRSVSWYQQTPGQGLQFLFEYFSETQRNKGNFPGRFSGRQFSNSRSEMNVSTLELGDSALYLCASTNRGANTGELFFGEGSRLTVL.

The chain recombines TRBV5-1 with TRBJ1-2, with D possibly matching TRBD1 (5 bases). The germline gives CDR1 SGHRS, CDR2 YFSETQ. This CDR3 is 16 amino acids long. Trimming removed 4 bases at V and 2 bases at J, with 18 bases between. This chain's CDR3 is CASSTGDGGGNYGYTF. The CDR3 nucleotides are TGCGCCAGCAGCACGGGCGATGGGGGAGGAAACTATGGCTACACCTTC. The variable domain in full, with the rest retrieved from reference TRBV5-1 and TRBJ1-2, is KAGVTQTPRYLIKTRGQQVTLSCSPISGHRSVSWYQQTPGQGLQFLFEYFSETQRNKGNFPGRFSGRQFSNSRSEMNVSTLELGDSALYLCASSTGDGGGNYGYTFGSGTRLTVV.